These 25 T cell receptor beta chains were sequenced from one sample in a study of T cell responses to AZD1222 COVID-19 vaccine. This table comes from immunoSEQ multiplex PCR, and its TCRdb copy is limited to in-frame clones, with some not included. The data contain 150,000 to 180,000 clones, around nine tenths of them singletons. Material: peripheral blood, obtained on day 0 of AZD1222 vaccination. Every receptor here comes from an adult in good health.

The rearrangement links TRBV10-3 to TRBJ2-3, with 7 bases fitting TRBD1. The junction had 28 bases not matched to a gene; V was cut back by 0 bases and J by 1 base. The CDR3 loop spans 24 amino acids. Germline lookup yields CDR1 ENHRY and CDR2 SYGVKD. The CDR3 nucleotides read TGTGCCATCAGTGAGTCGAAAGCCAAGCTTTCGAATAGGGGGCCCGGTGCCCGCACAGATACGCAGTATTTT. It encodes CAISESKAKLSNRGPGARTDTQYF.

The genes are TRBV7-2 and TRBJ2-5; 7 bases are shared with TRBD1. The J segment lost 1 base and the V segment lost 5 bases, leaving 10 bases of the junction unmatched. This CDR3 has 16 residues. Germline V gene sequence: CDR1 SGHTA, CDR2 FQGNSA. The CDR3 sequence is CASSLPWTGRQETQYF. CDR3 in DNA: TGTGCCAGCAGCCTGCCATGGACAGGACGCCAAGAGACCCAGTACTTC.

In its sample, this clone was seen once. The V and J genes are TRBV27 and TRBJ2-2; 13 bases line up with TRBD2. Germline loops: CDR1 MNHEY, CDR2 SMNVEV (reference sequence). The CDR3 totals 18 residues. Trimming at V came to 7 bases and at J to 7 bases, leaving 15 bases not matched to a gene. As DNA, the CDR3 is TGTGCCAGCACCGCCCCTACTAGCGGGAGGGCCCGTCACGGGGAGCTGTTTTTT. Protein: CASTAPTSGRARHGELFF.

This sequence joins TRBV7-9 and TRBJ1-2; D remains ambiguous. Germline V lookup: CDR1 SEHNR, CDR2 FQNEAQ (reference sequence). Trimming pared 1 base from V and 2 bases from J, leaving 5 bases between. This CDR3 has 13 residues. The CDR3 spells CASSLGENYGYTF. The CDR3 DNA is TGTGCCAGCAGCTTAGGGGAAAACTATGGCTACACCTTC.

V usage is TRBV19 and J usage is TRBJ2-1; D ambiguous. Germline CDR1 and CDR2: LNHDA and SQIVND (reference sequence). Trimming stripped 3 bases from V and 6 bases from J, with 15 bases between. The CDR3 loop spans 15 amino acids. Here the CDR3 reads CASSIFSWYGNEQFF. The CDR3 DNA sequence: TGTGCCAGTAGTATTTTTTCGTGGTATGGCAATGAGCAGTTCTTC.

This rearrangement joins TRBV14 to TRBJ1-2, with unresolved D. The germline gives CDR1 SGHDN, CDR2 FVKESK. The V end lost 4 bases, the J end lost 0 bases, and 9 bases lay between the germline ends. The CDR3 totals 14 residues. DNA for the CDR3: TGTGCCAGCAGCCCCTTGGTCTCTAACTATGGCTACACCTTC. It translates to CASSPLVSNYGYTF.

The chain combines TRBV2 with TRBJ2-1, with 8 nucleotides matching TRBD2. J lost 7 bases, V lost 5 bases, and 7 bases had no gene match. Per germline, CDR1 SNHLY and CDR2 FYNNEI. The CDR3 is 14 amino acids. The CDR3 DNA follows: TGTGCCAGCAGTCCGGGACTAGTGTCAAATGAGCAGTTCTTC. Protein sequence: CASSPGLVSNEQFF. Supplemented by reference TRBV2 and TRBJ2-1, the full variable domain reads EPEVTQTPSHQVTQMGQEVILRCVPISNHLYFYWYRQILGQKVEFLVSFYNNEISEKSEIFDDQFSVERPDGSNFTLKIRSTKLEDSAMYFCASSPGLVSNEQFFGPGTRLTVL.

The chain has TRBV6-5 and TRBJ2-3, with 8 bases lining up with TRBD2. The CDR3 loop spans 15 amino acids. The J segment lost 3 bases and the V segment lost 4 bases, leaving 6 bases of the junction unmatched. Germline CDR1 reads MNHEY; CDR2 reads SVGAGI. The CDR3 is CASSSPGRATDTQYF. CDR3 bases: TGTGCCAGCAGTTCCCCCGGGAGGGCTACAGATACGCAGTATTTT.

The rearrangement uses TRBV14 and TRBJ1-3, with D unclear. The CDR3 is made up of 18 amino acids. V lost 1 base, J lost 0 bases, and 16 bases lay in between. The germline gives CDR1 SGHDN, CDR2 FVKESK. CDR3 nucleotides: TGTGCCAGCAGCCAAGCCCTTTTCGCTCAGATCTCTGGAAACACCATATATTTT. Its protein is CASSQALFAQISGNTIYF.

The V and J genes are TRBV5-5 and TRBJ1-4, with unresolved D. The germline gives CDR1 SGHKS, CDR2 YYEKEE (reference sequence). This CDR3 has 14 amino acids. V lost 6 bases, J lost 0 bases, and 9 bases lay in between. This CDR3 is CASNRAATNEKLFF. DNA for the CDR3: TGTGCCAGCAACCGGGCCGCAACTAATGAAAAACTGTTTTTT.

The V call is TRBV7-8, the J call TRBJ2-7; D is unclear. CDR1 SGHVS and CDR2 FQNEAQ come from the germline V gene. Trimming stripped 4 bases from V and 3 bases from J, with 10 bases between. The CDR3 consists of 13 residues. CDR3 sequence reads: CASSSWSSYEQYF. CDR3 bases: TGTGCCAGCAGCTCGTGGAGTAGCTACGAGCAGTACTTC. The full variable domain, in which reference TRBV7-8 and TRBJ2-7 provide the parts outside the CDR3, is GAGVSQSPRYKVAKRGQDVALRCDPISGHVSLFWYQQALGQGPEFLTYFQNEAQLDKSGLPSDRFFAERPEGSVSTLKIQRTQQEDSAVYLCASSSWSSYEQYFGPGTRLTVT.

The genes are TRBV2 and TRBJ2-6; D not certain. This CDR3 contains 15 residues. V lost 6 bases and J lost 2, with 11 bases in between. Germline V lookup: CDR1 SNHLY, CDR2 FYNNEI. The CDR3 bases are TGTGCCAGCAGCCCCACAACTGCTGGGGCCAACGTCCTGACTTTC. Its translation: CASSPTTAGANVLTF.

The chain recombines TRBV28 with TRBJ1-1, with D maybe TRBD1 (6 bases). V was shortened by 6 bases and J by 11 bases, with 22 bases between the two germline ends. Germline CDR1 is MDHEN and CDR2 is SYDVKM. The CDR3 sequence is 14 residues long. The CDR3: CASRGTSSIQGAFF. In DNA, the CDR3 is TGTGCCAGCAGGGGGACATCTTCCATCCAAGGCGCTTTCTTT.

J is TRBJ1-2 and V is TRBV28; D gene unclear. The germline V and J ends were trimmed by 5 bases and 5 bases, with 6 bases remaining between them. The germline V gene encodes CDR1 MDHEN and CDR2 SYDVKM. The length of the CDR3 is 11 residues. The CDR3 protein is CASSRGYGYTF. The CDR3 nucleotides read TGTGCCAGCAGTCGGGGTTATGGCTACACCTTC.

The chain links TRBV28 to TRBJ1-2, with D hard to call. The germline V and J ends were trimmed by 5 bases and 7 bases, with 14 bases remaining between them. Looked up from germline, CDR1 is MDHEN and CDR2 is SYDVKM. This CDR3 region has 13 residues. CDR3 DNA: TGTGCCAGCAGTCCACCACTCCAATCTGGCTACACCTTC. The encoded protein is CASSPPLQSGYTF.

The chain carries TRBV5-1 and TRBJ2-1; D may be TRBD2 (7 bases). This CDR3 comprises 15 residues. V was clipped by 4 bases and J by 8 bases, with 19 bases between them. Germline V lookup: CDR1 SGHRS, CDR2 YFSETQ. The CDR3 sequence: CASSPHTGGSDEQFF. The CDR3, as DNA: TGCGCCAGCAGCCCACACACGGGGGGCTCGGATGAGCAGTTCTTC.

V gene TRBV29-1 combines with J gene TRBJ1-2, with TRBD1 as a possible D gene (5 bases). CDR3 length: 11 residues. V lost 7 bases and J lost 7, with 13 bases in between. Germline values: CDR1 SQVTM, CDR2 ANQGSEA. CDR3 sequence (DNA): TGCAGCGGGCGGGGGGAACTTGGCTACACCTTC. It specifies CSGRGELGYTF.

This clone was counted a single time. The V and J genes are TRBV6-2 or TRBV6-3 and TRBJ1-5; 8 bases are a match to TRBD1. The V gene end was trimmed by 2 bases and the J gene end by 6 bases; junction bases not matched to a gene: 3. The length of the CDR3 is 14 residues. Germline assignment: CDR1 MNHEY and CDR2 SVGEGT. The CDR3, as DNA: TGTGCCAGCAGTTACGGGACAGGCGCTCAGCCCCAGCATTTT. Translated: CASSYGTGAQPQHF.

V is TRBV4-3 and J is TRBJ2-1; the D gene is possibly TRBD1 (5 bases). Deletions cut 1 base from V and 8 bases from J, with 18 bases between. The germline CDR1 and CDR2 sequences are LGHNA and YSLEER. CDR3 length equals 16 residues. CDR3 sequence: CASSQAGQGIGYEQFF. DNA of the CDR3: TGCGCCAGCAGCCAAGCCGGTCAGGGAATTGGATATGAGCAGTTCTTC.

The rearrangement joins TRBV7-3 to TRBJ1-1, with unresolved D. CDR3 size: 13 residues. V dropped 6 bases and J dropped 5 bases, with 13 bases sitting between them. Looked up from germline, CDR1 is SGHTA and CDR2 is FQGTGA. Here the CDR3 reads CASSPAAGTEAFF. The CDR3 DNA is TGTGCCAGCAGTCCAGCGGCCGGGACTGAAGCTTTCTTT. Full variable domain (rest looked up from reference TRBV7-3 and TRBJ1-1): GAGVSQTPSNKVTEKGKYVELRCDPISGHTALYWYRQSLGQGPEFLIYFQGTGAADDSGLPNDRFFAVRPEGSVSTLKIQRTERGDSAVYLCASSPAAGTEAFFGQGTRLTVV.

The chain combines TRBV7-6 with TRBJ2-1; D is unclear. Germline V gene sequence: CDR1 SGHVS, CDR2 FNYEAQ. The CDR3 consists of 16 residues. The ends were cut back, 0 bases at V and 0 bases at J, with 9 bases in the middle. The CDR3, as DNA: TGTGCCAGCAGCTTAGCGTCCAGCACCTCCTACAATGAGCAGTTCTTC. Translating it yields CASSLASSTSYNEQFF. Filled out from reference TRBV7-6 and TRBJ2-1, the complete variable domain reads GAGVSQSPRYKVTKRGQDVALRCDPISGHVSLYWYRQALGQGPEFLTYFNYEAQQDKSGLPNDRFSAERPEGSISTLTIQRTEQRDSAMYRCASSLASSTSYNEQFFGPGTRLTVL.

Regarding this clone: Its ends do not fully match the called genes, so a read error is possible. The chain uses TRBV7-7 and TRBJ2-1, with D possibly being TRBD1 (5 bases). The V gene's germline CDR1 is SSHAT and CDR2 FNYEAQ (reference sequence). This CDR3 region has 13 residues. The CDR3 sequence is CASSLDSGNEQFF. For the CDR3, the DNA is TGTGCTAGCAGCCTAGACAGTGGCAATGAGCAGTTCTTC.

CDR3 sequence reads: CASSPSRQGGKTNSTDTQYF. CDR3 sequence (DNA): TGTGCCAGCAGCCCGAGCCGTCAGGGGGGAAAGACTAATAGCACAGATACGCAGTATTTT. This chain joins TRBV21-1 and TRBJ2-3; the table calls TRBD1, which could not be checked here. TRBV21-1 is described as a pseudogene. The CDR3 is 20 residues long.

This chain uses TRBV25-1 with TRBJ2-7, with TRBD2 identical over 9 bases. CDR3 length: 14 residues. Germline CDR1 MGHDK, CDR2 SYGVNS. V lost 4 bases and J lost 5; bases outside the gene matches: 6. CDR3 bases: TGTGCCAGCAGTGCCCTTAGCGGGAGTAACGAGCAGTACTTC. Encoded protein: CASSALSGSNEQYF.

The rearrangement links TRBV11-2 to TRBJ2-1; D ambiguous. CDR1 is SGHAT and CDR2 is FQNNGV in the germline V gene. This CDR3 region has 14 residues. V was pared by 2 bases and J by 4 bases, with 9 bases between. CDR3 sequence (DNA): TGTGCCAGCAGCTTACAAGGATCGTACAATGAGCAGTTCTTC. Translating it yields CASSLQGSYNEQFF.